This is a list of T cell receptor beta chains from one sample in a study of early T cells in non-severe SARS-CoV-2 infection. TCRdb passed the 5' RACE reads through MiXCR, listing each CDR3 protein once. The sample carries roughly 65,000 distinct CDR3 sequences, more than 10% recorded once. The sample consisted of whole blood. Receptor source: an adult who was a healthcare worker with PCR-confirmed SARS-CoV-2 infection or an uninfected control (not recorded which). Each CDR3 is given with its conserved first and last residue. The order of the fields is D gene, V gene, clone size, J gene, CDR3 DNA, CDR3 protein. D genes are given only for firm matches. Clone sizes are given selectively: once, few, many, or a class where the clone is expanded.

D: .
V: TRBV18
size: few
J: TRBJ1-2
DNA: TGTGCCAGCTCACCACAGGGGCCCGGCTACACCTTC
CDR3: CASSPQGPGYTF

D: TRBD1
V: TRBV4-1
size: many
J: TRBJ1-2
DNA: TGCGCCAGCAGCCAATTTCCGGGACAGGGTCGCTACTATGGCTACACCTTC
CDR3: CASSQFPGQGRYYGYTF

D: .
V: TRBV7-2
size: few
J: TRBJ1-6
DNA: TGTGCCAGCAGCCCGCCGTCCCGTGGGACACCCCTCCACTTT
CDR3: CASSPPSRGTPLHF

D: TRBD1
V: TRBV20-1
size: many
J: TRBJ2-7
DNA: TGCAGTGCTAGTGACAGGGACTCCTACGAGCAGTACTTC
CDR3: CSASDRDSYEQYF

D: .
V: TRBV7-2
size: .
J: TRBJ2-4
DNA: TGTGCCAGCAGCTTAAAAGGCGGGCAGATACTAGCCAAAAACATTCTGTACTTC
CDR3: CASSLKGGQILAKNILYF

D: .
V: TRBV7-6
size: many
J: TRBJ2-7
DNA: TGTGCCAGCAGCTTACAGATCCCGGGGGAGCAGTACTTC
CDR3: CASSLQIPGEQYF

D: .
V: TRBV6-1
size: few
J: TRBJ1-1
DNA: TGTGCCAGCAGTCCGGACAGTCGAGGGAACACTGAAGCTTTCTTT
CDR3: CASSPDSRGNTEAFF

D: .
V: TRBV7-2
size: many
J: TRBJ2-5
DNA: TGTGCCAGCAGCTTCGGCTGGGAGACCCAGTACTTC
CDR3: CASSFGWETQYF

D: .
V: TRBV27
size: .
J: TRBJ1-6
DNA: TGTGCCAGCAGTAGGGGAGGTTCCTATTCACCCCTCCACTTT
CDR3: CASSRGGSYSPLHF

D: .
V: TRBV19
size: .
J: TRBJ2-3
DNA: TGTGCCAGTAGTATAGGGACAGCCAGCACAGATACGCAGTATTTT
CDR3: CASSIGTASTDTQYF

D: TRBD1
V: TRBV2
size: few
J: TRBJ1-1
DNA: TGTGCCAGCAGTGGGGACAGGCGCACTGAAGCTTTCTTT
CDR3: CASSGDRRTEAFF

D: TRBD1
V: TRBV5-4
size: many
J: TRBJ2-3
DNA: TGTGCCAGCAGCCCGGACAGGGGGAGAGATACGCAGTATTTT
CDR3: CASSPDRGRDTQYF

D: TRBD2
V: TRBV19
size: .
J: TRBJ2-2
DNA: TGTGCCACCAGACTAGCGGGGTTAAACACCGGGGAGCTGTTTTTT
CDR3: CATRLAGLNTGELFF

D: .
V: TRBV12-2
size: few
J: TRBJ1-1
DNA: TGTGCAAGTCGCCCATGCCCCATGGGTAAGTGGTCTCGGGAAACTGAAGCTTTCTTT
CDR3: CASRPCPMGKWSRETEAFF

D: .
V: TRBV5-4
size: many
J: TRBJ1-5
DNA: TGTGCCAGCAGCTTGGGGCAGATGGGCTATCAGCCCCAGCATTTT
CDR3: CASSLGQMGYQPQHF

D: .
V: TRBV7-6
size: .
J: TRBJ2-1
DNA: TGTGCCAGCAGCTTAGGGCCGGGACACCCCTACAATGAGCAGTTCTTC
CDR3: CASSLGPGHPYNEQFF

D: TRBD1
V: TRBV6-5
size: many
J: TRBJ2-7
DNA: TGTGCCAGCAGTGCCGGGACAGGGGGCTCCTACGAGCAGTACTTC
CDR3: CASSAGTGGSYEQYF